What follows describes a single T cell receptor (beta chain). As yet, its antigen is unknown. This specimen belongs to a study of CXCR3-negative and CXCR3-positive naive CD8 T cells. General study results and limits: TRB CDR3s of CXCR3-positive naive cells were more hydrophobic than those of CXCR3-negative naive cells.

Preparation of TRB cDNA libraries relied on 5' RACE carrying UMI labels. TCRdb re-called the 5' RACE reads; every CDR3 protein appears as one record, without DNA. The sample holds several thousand distinct CDR3 sequences. Per germline, CDR1 MDHEN and CDR2 SYDVKM. The CDR3 sequence is 13 residues long. The clonotype comes from a human donor in good health. Some clones in this sample may be carry-over from other donors' samples. Sequenced input: naive CXCR3+ CD8+ T cells from blood. The subset was: CD45RO-CCR7+CD27+CD95- naive CD8+ T cells expressing CXCR3 (TNR3+). This chain uses TRBV28 with TRBJ2-2; TCRdb's assignment of TRBD1 cannot be checked, as there is no DNA. CDR3 sequence: CASSFRGAGELFF.